This TCR beta chain was identified in a study of T cells in localized non-small cell lung cancer. General study points: Adjacent uninvolved lung tissue had the highest T cell clonality, exceeding tumor. In the blood, greater T cell density corresponded to longer overall survival.

Repertoires were generated with immunoSEQ multiplex PCR, while TCRdb's copy carries only in-frame clones and drops some. Among around 54,000 clones listed, roughly 90% were seen once. This clone was seen once. The antigen is undetermined. The CDR3 loop spans 15 amino acids. Unmatched junction bases numbered 4, after V lost 1 base and J lost 3 bases. Germline lookup yields CDR1 MGHRA and CDR2 YSYEKL. This rearrangement joins TRBV4-1 to TRBJ2-7, with 9 bases fitting TRBD1. The input for sequencing was peripheral blood, taken before any cancer treatment. This TCR was recovered from a male donor older than 55 with stage III squamous cell lung carcinoma. CDR3 nucleotide sequence: TGCGCCAGCAGCCAAGTGGGACAGGGTAACTACGAGCAGTACTTC. It codes for CASSQVGQGNYEQYF.